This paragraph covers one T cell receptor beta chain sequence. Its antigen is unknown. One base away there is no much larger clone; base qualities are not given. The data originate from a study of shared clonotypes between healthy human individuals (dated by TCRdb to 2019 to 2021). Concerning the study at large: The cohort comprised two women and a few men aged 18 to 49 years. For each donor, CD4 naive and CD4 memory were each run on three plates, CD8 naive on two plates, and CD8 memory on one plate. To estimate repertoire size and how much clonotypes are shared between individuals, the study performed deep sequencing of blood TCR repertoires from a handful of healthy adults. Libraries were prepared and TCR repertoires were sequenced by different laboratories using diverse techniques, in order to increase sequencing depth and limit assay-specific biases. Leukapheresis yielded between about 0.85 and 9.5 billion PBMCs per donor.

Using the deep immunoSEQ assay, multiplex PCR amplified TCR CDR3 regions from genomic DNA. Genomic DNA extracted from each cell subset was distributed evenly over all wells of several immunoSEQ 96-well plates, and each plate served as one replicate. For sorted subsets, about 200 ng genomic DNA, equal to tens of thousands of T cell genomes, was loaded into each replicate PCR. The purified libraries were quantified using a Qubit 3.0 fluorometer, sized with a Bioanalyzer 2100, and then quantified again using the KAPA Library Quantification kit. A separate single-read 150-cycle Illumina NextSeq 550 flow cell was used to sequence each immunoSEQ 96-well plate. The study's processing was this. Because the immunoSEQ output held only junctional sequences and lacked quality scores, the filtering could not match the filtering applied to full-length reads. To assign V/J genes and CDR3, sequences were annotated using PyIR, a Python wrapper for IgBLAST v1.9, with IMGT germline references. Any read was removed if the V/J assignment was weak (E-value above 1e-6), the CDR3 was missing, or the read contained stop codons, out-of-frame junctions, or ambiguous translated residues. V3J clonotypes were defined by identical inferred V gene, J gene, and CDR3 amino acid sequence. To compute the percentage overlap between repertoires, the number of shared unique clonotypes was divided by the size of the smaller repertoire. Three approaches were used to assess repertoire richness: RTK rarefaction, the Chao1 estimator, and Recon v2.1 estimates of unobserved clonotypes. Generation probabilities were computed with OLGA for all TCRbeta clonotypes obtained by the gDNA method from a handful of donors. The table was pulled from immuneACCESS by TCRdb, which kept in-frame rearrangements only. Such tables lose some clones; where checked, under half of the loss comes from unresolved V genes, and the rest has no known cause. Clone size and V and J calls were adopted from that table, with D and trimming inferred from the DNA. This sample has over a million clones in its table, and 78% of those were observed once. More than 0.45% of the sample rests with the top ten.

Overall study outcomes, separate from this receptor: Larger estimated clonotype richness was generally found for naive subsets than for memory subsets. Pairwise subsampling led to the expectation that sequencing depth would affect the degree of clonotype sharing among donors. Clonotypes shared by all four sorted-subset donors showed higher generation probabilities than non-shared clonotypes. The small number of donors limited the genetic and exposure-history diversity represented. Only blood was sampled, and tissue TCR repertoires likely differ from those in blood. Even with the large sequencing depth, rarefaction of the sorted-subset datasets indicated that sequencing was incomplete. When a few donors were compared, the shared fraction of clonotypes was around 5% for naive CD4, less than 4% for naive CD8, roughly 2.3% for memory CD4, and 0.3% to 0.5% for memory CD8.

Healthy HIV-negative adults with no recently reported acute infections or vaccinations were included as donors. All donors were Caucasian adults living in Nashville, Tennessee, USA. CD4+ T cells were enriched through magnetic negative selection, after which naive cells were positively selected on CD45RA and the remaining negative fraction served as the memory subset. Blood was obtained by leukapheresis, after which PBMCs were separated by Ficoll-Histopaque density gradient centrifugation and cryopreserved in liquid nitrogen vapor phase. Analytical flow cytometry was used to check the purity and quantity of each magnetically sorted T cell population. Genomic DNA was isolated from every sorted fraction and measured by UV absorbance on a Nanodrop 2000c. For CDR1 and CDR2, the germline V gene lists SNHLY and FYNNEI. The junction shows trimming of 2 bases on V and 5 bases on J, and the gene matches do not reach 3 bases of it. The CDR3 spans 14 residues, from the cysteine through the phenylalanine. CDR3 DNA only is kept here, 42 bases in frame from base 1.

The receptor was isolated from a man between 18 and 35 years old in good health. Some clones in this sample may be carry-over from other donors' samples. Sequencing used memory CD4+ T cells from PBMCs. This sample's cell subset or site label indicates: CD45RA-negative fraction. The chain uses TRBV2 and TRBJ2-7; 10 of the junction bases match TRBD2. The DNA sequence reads TGTGCCAGCAGTGAAAGGCTAGCGGGAGACGAGCAGTACTTC. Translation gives CASSERLAGDEQYF.